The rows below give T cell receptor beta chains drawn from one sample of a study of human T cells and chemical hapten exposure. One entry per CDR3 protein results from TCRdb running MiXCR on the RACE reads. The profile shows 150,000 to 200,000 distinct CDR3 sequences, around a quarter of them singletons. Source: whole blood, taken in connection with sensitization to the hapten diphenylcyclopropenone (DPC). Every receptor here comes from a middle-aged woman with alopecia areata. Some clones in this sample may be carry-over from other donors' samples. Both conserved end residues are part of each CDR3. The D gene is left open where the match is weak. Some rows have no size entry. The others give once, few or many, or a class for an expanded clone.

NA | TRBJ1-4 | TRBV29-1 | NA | TGCAGCGCCACCTACCACAGGGAGGGAAAACTGTTTTTT | CSATYHREGKLFF
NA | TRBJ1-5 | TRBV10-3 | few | TGTGCCACCGGGGACGTAAGTGGTAATCAGCCCCAGCATTTT | CATGDVSGNQPQHF
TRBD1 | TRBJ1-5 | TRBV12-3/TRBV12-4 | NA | TGTGCCAGCAGTTTGGGGGGGACGACAGGGTTCCAGCCCCAGCATTTT | CASSLGGTTGFQPQHF
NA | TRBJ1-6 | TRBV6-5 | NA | TGTGCCAGCAGTTACTCGGGGGATCCTAATTCACCCCTCCACTTT | CASSYSGDPNSPLHF
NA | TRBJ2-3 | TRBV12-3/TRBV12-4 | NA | TGTGCCAGCAGTTCGGACTATTTCGATACGCAGTATTTT | CASSSDYFDTQYF
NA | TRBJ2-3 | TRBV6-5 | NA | TGTGCCAGCAGGGCCGGAGTTGGGACAGATACGCAGTATTTT | CASRAGVGTDTQYF
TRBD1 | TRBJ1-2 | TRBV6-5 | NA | TGTGCCAGCAGTTACGACGACAGGGGTGGCTACACCTTC | CASSYDDRGGYTF
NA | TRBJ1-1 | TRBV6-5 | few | TGTGCCAGCAGTTACTCGGGGCCAGGTGAAGCTTTCTTT | CASSYSGPGEAFF
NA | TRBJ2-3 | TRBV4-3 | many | TGCGCCAGCAGCCAAGATCCCGTAAGCACAGATACGCAGTATTTT | CASSQDPVSTDTQYF
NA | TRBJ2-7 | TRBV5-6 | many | TGTGCCAGCAGCTTCGAAACTTACGAGCAGTACTTC | CASSFETYEQYF
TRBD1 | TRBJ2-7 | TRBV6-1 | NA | TGTGCCAGCAGCGCGGACAGGGCACTCGAGCAGTACTTC | CASSADRALEQYF
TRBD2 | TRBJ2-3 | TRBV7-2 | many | TGTGCCAGCAGCCTCGGGACTAGCGGGAGATCAGATACGCAGTATTTT | CASSLGTSGRSDTQYF
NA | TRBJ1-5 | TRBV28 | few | TGTGCCAGCAGTCTCATGCCCCGATTTGGGAATCAGCCCCAGCATTTT | CASSLMPRFGNQPQHF
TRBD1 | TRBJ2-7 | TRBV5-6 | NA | TGTGCCAGCAGCTATGGACAGGGGAGATACGAGCAGTACTTC | CASSYGQGRYEQYF
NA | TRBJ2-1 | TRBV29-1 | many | TGCAGCGTTGAAGTATTTGGGGGCGATGAGCAGTTCTTC | CSVEVFGGDEQFF
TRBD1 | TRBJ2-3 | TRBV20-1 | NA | TGCAGTGCTAGAGTGCCCAGGGGGCAGACAGATACGCAGTATTTT | CSARVPRGQTDTQYF
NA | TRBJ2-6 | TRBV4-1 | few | TGCGCCAGCAGCCAAGCGGAGGGGCTGACTGGGGCCAACGTCCTGACTTTC | CASSQAEGLTGANVLTF
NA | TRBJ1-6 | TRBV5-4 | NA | TGTGCCAGCAGCTTTAAAGGGATGGGAAATTCACCCCTCCACTTT | CASSFKGMGNSPLHF
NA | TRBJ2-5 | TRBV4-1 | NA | TGCGCCAGCAGCTTGGAAGGCAGGGGTGAGACCCAGTACTTC | CASSLEGRGETQYF
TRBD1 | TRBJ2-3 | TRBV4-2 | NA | TGTGCCAGCAGCCAGAACGGACAGGCCACAGATACGCAGTATTTT | CASSQNGQATDTQYF
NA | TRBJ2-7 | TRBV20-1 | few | TGCAGTGCTAGAGATTATATTCGAGGTGGAGAGCAGTACTTC | CSARDYIRGGEQYF
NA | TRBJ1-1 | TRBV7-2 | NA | TGTGCCAGCAGCCCCAATTCACGGGCCGGAGGAACTGAAGCTTTCTTT | CASSPNSRAGGTEAFF
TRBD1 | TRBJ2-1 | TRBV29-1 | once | TGCAGCGTTGCGCAGGGGGCTAATGAGCAGTTCTTC | CSVAQGANEQFF
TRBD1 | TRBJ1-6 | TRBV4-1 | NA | TGCGCCAGCAGCCAACTGACAGGGACTAATTCACCCCTCCACTTT | CASSQLTGTNSPLHF
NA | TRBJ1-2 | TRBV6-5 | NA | TGTGCCAGCAGACGTGGGGTTGCTAACTATGGCTACACCTTC | CASRRGVANYGYTF
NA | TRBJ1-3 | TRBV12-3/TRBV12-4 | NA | TGTGCCAGCGCCTTGTCCGCCGCCTCTGGAAACACCATATATTTT | CASALSAASGNTIYF
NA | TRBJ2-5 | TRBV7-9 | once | TGTGCCGGCAGTCCTGGGGACTCGCCTCCGCCGTACGAGACCCAGTACTTC | CAGSPGDSPPPYETQYF
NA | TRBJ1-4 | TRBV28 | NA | TGTGCCAGCAGCTATGGGACCGTCCTTGGAGAAAAACTGTTTTTT | CASSYGTVLGEKLFF
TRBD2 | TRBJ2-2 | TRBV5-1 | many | TGCGCCAGCAGCTTCCAGCTCGGGGGGACCGGGGAGCTGTTTTTT | CASSFQLGGTGELFF
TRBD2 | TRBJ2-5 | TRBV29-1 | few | TGCAGCGTAAGCGGGAGTGGGGGAGAGACCCAGTACTTC | CSVSGSGGETQYF
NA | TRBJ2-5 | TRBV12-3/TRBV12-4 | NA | TGTGCCAGCAGCGCCACGGGAGAGACCCAGTACTTC | CASSATGETQYF
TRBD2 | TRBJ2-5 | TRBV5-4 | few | TGTGCCAGCAGCCCCGGACTAGCGGGAGGGCCTGAGGAGACCCAGTACTTC | CASSPGLAGGPEETQYF
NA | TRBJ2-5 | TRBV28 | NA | TGTGCCAGCAGTCCTCAGGGGCCAGAGACCCAGTACTTC | CASSPQGPETQYF
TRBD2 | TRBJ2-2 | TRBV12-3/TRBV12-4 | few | TGTGCCACCTCGCGGCGGGAGAACCGGGCCACCGGGGAGCTGTTTTTT | CATSRRENRATGELFF
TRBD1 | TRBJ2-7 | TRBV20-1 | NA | TGCAGTCCCGGACAGGGGAGGTACGAGCAGTACTTC | CSPGQGRYEQYF
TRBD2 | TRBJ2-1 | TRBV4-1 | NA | TGCGCCAGCAGCCAGGTGTTAGCGGGAGGCCACAATGAGCAGTTCTTC | CASSQVLAGGHNEQFF
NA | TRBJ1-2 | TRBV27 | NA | TGTGCCAGCAGGGACGGGACTAGGAGCTACACCTTC | CASRDGTRSYTF
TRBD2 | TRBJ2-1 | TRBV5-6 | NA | TGTGCCAGCAGCTTTGGGACTAGCGGATACAATGAGCAGTTCTTC | CASSFGTSGYNEQFF
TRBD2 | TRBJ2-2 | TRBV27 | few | TGTGCCAGCAAGCGGGAGGGAAGGAACACCGGGGAGCTGTTTTTT | CASKREGRNTGELFF
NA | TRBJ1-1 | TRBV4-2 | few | TGTGCCAGCAGCCAAGATTTTGTTGAAGCTTTCTTT | CASSQDFVEAFF
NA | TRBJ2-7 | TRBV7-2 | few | TGTGCCAGCACCCTAGGCAGGACCTACGAGCAGTACTTC | CASTLGRTYEQYF
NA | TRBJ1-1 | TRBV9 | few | TGTGCCAGCAGCCACCGGGGGGGGCTGGACACTGAAGCTTTCTTT | CASSHRGGLDTEAFF
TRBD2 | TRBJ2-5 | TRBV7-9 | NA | TGTGCCAGCAGCTTAGGCTGGGCTAGCGGAGAAGAGACCCAGTACTTC | CASSLGWASGEETQYF
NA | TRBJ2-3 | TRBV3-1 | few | TGTGCCAGCAGCCATTCCGGGCCTAGCACAGATACGCAGTATTTT | CASSHSGPSTDTQYF
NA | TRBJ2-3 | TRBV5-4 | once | TGTGCCAGCAGCTTTCAGGGGCCCCTCGATACGCAGTATTTT | CASSFQGPLDTQYF
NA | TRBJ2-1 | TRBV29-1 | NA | TGCAGCGTCCTAGCTCAGGGCGAGCAGTTCTTC | CSVLAQGEQFF